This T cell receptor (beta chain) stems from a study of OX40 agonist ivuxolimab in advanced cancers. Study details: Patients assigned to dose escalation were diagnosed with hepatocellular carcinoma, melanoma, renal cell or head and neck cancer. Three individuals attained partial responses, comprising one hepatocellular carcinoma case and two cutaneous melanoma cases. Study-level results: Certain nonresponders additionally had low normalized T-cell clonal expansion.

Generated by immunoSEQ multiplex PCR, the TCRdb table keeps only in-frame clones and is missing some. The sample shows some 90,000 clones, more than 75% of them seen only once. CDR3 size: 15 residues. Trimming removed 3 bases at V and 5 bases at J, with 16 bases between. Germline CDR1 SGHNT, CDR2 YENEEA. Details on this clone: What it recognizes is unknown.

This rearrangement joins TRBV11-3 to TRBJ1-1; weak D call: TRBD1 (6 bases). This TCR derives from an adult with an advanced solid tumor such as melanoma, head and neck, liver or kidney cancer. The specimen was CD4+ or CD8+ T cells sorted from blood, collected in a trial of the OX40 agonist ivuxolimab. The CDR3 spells CASSFGGAGSTEAFF. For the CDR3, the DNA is TGTGCCAGCAGCTTCGGGGGCGCGGGGAGTACTGAAGCTTTCTTT.